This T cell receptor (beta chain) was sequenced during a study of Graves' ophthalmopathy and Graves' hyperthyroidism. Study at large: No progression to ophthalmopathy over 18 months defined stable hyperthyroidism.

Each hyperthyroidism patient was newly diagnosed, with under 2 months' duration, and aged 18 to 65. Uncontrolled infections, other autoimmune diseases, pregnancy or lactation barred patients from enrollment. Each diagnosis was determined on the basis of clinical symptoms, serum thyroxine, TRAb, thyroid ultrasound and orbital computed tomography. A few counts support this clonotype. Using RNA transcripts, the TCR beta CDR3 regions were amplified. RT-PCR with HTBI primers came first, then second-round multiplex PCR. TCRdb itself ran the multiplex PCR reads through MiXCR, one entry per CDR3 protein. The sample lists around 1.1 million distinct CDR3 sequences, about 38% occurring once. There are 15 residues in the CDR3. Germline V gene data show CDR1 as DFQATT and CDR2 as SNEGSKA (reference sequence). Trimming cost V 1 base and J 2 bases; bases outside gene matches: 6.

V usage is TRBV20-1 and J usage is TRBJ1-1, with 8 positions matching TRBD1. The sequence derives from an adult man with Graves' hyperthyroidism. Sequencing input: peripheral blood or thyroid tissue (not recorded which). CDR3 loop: CSARGLTGVNTEAFF. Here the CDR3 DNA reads TGCAGTGCTAGAGGTTTGACAGGGGTTAACACTGAAGCTTTCTTT.